This T cell receptor (beta chain) originates from a study of human T cells and chemical hapten exposure. Overall study: The study traced per-sample TCR yield variation mainly to small differences in pooled library volumes. Overall study findings and caveats: The number of TCRs over 1 in 1000 frequency stayed unchanged after DPC.

The library gave individual cDNA molecules unique molecular identifiers. In the original workflow: Sampled TCR counts reached a median of approximately 93,000 per sample, with values ranging from 23,224 to 690,600. TCRdb reanalysed the RACE reads using MiXCR and keeps one entry per CDR3 protein. These V and J calls are TCRdb output, not the study's own analysis. In the table there are 70,000 to 95,000 distinct CDR3 sequences, over 6.5% of which are singletons. This clonotype was seen repeatedly, ten times or more. Antigen unknown. Germline-derived CDR1 and CDR2 are LGHNA and YSLEER. The CDR3 is made up of 19 amino acids. V shed 0 bases, J shed 2 bases, and the junction held 9 bases outside the gene matches. Time point defined: healthy volunteer bleed at 6 weeks. Unfractionated whole blood yielded the extracted total RNA.

This clonotype originated in a female donor in good health. Some clones in this sample may be carry-over from other donors' samples. Sequencing was performed on whole blood. The V and J genes are TRBV4-3 and TRBJ2-7; 14 nucleotides agree with TRBD2. CDR3 sequence reads: CASSQDRGLAGGYPYEQYF. CDR3 sequence (DNA): TGCGCCAGCAGCCAAGACCGAGGACTAGCGGGGGGCTACCCCTACGAGCAGTACTTC.